The clone carrying this T cell receptor beta chain was found a few times. Its antigen is currently unknown. The sample is drawn from a study of T-cell memory formation after mild COVID-19. At the level of the study: Among the donors, TCR clusters were largely specific to each donor.

The V end was cut by 3 bases, the J end by 5 bases, with 15 bases between. The CDR3 length is 15 residues. Germline loops: CDR1 SGHDT, CDR2 YYEEEE. The study, taken as a whole, reports: Researchers found some responding clones in pre-infection memory, a sign that cross-reactive memory joined.

From the 5' RACE reads, TCRdb called clonotypes with MiXCR, one entry per CDR3 protein. The repertoire holds 200,000 to 300,000 distinct CDR3 sequences, with 15% as singletons. This TCR derives from an adult woman who had mild COVID-19 (a few samples of this study predate the infection). Cell type and time point are not known. This sequence joins TRBV5-6 and TRBJ2-1; D uncertain. What was sequenced was PBMCs or a T cell subset sorted from them (not recorded which). The CDR3 reads CASSSSISRDNEQFF. The CDR3 DNA follows: TGTGCCAGCAGCTCCTCAATTAGCCGGGACAATGAGCAGTTCTTC.